A selection of T cell receptor beta chains follows, all from one sample in a study of shared clonotypes between healthy human individuals. Libraries were prepared by immunoSEQ multiplex PCR; TCRdb keeps only in-frame clonotypes and omits some of them. The sample records around 2,000,000 clones, roughly 94% being singletons. Sequencing input: naive CD8+ T cells sorted from blood. The receptors were sampled from a man aged 18 to 30 in good health. The CDR3 runs from the conserved cysteine through the conserved F or W. A D gene is named only where the DNA matches it firmly. The listing skips clone size in some rows; elsewhere it reads once, few, many or a size class.

size: NA; length: 14; D: NA; J: TRBJ2-7; V: TRBV9; CDR3: CASSAGLAPSEQYF; DNA: TGTGCCAGCAGCGCCGGACTCGCCCCTAGCGAGCAGTACTTC
size: once; length: 14; D: TRBD1; J: TRBJ2-7; V: TRBV6-5; CDR3: CASTGQGATYEQYF; DNA: TGTGCCAGCACTGGACAGGGAGCAACCTACGAGCAGTACTTC
size: NA; length: 13; D: NA; J: TRBJ2-1; V: TRBV7-9; CDR3: CASRDGVNNEQFF; DNA: TGTGCCTCCAGGGACGGGGTAAACAATGAGCAGTTCTTC
size: NA; length: 15; D: TRBD1; J: TRBJ2-5; V: TRBV10-3; CDR3: CAISESGQVQETQYF; DNA: TGTGCCATCAGTGAGTCGGGACAGGTTCAAGAGACCCAGTACTTC
size: NA; length: 12; D: TRBD2; J: TRBJ2-7; V: TRBV4-1; CDR3: CASSRSGTEQYF; DNA: TGCGCCAGCAGCCGGAGCGGGACCGAGCAGTACTTC
size: NA; length: 15; D: TRBD1; J: TRBJ2-1; V: TRBV9; CDR3: CASSAWTGVYNEQFF; DNA: TGTGCCAGCAGCGCTTGGACAGGGGTTTACAATGAGCAGTTCTTC
size: NA; length: 15; D: NA; J: TRBJ2-3; V: TRBV5-5; CDR3: CASSTEGFLTDTQYF; DNA: TGTGCCAGCAGCACGGAAGGGTTTCTCACAGATACGCAGTATTTT
size: NA; length: 10; D: NA; J: TRBJ1-1; V: TRBV10-2; CDR3: CASSHPEAFF; DNA: TGCGCCAGCAGTCATCCCGAGGCTTTCTTT
size: NA; length: 13; D: TRBD1; J: TRBJ1-4; V: TRBV4-1; CDR3: CASSQGQPEKLFF; DNA: TGCGCCAGCAGCCAGGGACAGCCGGAAAAACTGTTTTTT
size: NA; length: 17; D: TRBD2; J: TRBJ2-3; V: TRBV7-9; CDR3: CASSARTSGPITDTQYF; DNA: TGTGCCAGCAGCGCGAGGACTAGCGGCCCAATCACAGATACGCAGTATTTT
size: NA; length: 15; D: NA; J: TRBJ2-3; V: TRBV28; CDR3: CASSFPARDTDTQYF; DNA: TGTGCCAGCAGTTTCCCAGCTAGGGACACAGATACGCAGTATTTT
size: few; length: 12; D: NA; J: TRBJ2-7; V: TRBV27; CDR3: CASSANSYEQYF; DNA: TGTGCCAGCAGTGCCAACTCCTACGAGCAGTACTTC
size: NA; length: 14; D: TRBD2; J: TRBJ2-7; V: TRBV25-1; CDR3: CASSDPGGTYEQYF; DNA: TGTGCCAGCAGCGACCCGGGAGGGACGTACGAGCAGTACTTC
size: NA; length: 20; D: TRBD2; J: TRBJ2-1; V: TRBV4-1; CDR3: CASSQEVISGRAGTYNEQFF; DNA: TGCGCCAGCAGCCAAGAGGTGATTAGCGGGAGGGCCGGGACCTACAATGAGCAGTTCTTC
size: NA; length: 15; D: TRBD2; J: TRBJ2-1; V: TRBV7-9; CDR3: CASSSTSGGAREQFF; DNA: TGTGCCAGCAGCTCGACTAGCGGGGGGGCACGTGAGCAGTTCTTC
size: NA; length: 14; D: TRBD2; J: TRBJ2-1; V: TRBV10-3; CDR3: CAISDEREYNEQFF; DNA: TGTGCCATCAGTGACGAGCGGGAGTACAATGAGCAGTTCTTC
size: NA; length: 12; D: NA; J: TRBJ2-1; V: TRBV5-4; CDR3: CASSFSGNEQFF; DNA: TGTGCCAGCAGCTTCTCGGGGAATGAGCAGTTCTTC
size: NA; length: 15; D: NA; J: TRBJ2-2; V: TRBV29-1; CDR3: CSVEDPEGISGELFF; DNA: TGCAGCGTTGAAGATCCCGAGGGGATATCCGGGGAGCTGTTTTTT
size: NA; length: 15; D: NA; J: TRBJ2-1; V: TRBV13; CDR3: CASSLLIGSYNEQFF; DNA: TGTGCCAGCAGCTTATTAATTGGCTCCTACAATGAGCAGTTCTTC
size: NA; length: 15; D: NA; J: TRBJ2-2; V: TRBV9; CDR3: CASSVALAGSGELFF; DNA: TGTGCCAGCAGCGTAGCTCTGGCAGGGAGCGGGGAGCTGTTTTTT
size: once; length: 12; D: NA; J: TRBJ2-3; V: TRBV27; CDR3: CASRTQGDTQYF; DNA: TGTGCCAGCAGGACTCAGGGAGATACGCAGTATTTT
size: NA; length: 15; D: NA; J: TRBJ2-3; V: TRBV6-1; CDR3: CASSSGTTSTDTQYF; DNA: TGTGCCAGCAGCTCCGGGACAACAAGCACAGATACGCAGTATTTT
size: NA; length: 14; D: NA; J: TRBJ2-6; V: TRBV7-6; CDR3: CASSLVGGANVLTF; DNA: TGTGCCAGCAGCTTAGTTGGTGGGGCCAACGTCCTGACTTTC
size: NA; length: 15; D: NA; J: TRBJ2-7; V: TRBV4-1; CDR3: CASSHRDSQGYEQYF; DNA: TGCGCCAGCAGCCACCGGGACTCCCAGGGCTACGAGCAGTACTTC
size: NA; length: 16; D: NA; J: TRBJ2-7; V: TRBV27; CDR3: CASSLLVEAATYEQYF; DNA: TGTGCCAGCAGTTTGCTCGTAGAAGCAGCAACCTACGAGCAGTACTTC
size: NA; length: 13; D: TRBD2; J: TRBJ2-7; V: TRBV13; CDR3: CASGTSEPYEQYF; DNA: TGTGCCAGCGGGACTAGCGAACCCTACGAGCAGTACTTC
size: NA; length: 18; D: TRBD2; J: TRBJ2-1; V: TRBV10-1; CDR3: CASSESGASGREGNEQFF; DNA: TGCGCCAGCAGTGAGTCGGGAGCTAGCGGGAGGGAAGGTAATGAGCAGTTCTTC
size: NA; length: 12; D: NA; J: TRBJ1-1; V: TRBV10-2; CDR3: CASLELNTEAFF; DNA: TGCGCCAGTTTGGAGCTGAACACTGAAGCTTTCTTT
size: once; length: 13; D: NA; J: TRBJ2-7; V: TRBV12-5; CDR3: CASGFVGAYEQYF; DNA: TGTGCTAGTGGTTTCGTGGGAGCCTACGAGCAGTACTTC
size: NA; length: 13; D: NA; J: TRBJ1-2; V: TRBV30; CDR3: CAWSGEPVYGYTF; DNA: TGTGCCTGGAGTGGTGAGCCGGTCTATGGCTACACCTTC
size: NA; length: 17; D: NA; J: TRBJ1-6; V: TRBV30; CDR3: CAWSVFIPDNRDSPLHF; DNA: TGTGCCTGGAGTGTATTTATCCCCGATAACAGAGATTCACCCCTCCACTTT
size: NA; length: 15; D: NA; J: TRBJ1-6; V: TRBV27; CDR3: CASSFSAGSNSPLHF; DNA: TGTGCCAGCAGTTTTAGTGCAGGGAGTAATTCACCCCTCCACTTT
size: NA; length: 14; D: NA; J: TRBJ1-1; V: TRBV6-5; CDR3: CASSVQGVYTEAFF; DNA: TGTGCCAGTTCCGTACAGGGTGTGTACACTGAAGCTTTCTTT
size: NA; length: 13; D: NA; J: TRBJ2-7; V: TRBV6-5; CDR3: CASSYPGGDEQYF; DNA: TGTGCCAGCAGTTACCCCGGCGGGGACGAGCAGTACTTC
size: NA; length: 15; D: NA; J: TRBJ1-4; V: TRBV7-9; CDR3: CASSSITPGNEKLFF; DNA: TGTGCCAGCAGCTCCATAACACCGGGTAATGAAAAACTGTTTTTT
size: NA; length: 11; D: NA; J: TRBJ2-7; V: TRBV5-6; CDR3: CASSLELEQYF; DNA: TGTGCCAGCAGCTTGGAGCTCGAGCAGTACTTC
size: NA; length: 16; D: NA; J: TRBJ2-3; V: TRBV7-9; CDR3: CASSPSGMGHTDTQYF; DNA: TGTGCCAGCAGCCCGAGCGGGATGGGACACACAGATACGCAGTATTTT
size: NA; length: 14; D: TRBD2; J: TRBJ2-1; V: TRBV6-5; CDR3: CASTISSGDNEQFF; DNA: TGTGCCAGCACCATCTCTAGCGGAGACAATGAGCAGTTCTTC
size: NA; length: 15; D: TRBD2; J: TRBJ2-7; V: TRBV18; CDR3: CASSRPAGGSYEQYF; DNA: TGTGCCAGCTCACGTCCAGCGGGAGGTTCCTACGAGCAGTACTTC
size: once; length: 17; D: TRBD2; J: TRBJ2-7; V: TRBV11-2; CDR3: CASSLELGGTVDVEQYF; DNA: TGTGCCAGCAGCTTAGAACTCGGGGGGACGGTTGATGTAGAGCAGTACTTC